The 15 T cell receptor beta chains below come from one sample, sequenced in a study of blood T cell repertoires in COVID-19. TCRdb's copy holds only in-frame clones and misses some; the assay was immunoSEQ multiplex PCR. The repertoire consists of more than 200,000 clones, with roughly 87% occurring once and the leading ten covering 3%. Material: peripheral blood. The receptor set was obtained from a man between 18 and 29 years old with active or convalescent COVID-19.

This chain's CDR3 is CASSRGGEPNEQYF. The CDR3, as DNA: TGCGCCAGCAGCCGAGGGGGCGAGCCTAACGAGCAGTACTTC. This chain uses TRBV5-1 with TRBJ2-7; 7 bases agree with TRBD1. The length of the CDR3 is 14 residues. Germline V gene data show CDR1 as SGHRS and CDR2 as YFSETQ. The junction had 9 bases not matched to a gene; V was cut back by 4 bases and J by 5 bases.

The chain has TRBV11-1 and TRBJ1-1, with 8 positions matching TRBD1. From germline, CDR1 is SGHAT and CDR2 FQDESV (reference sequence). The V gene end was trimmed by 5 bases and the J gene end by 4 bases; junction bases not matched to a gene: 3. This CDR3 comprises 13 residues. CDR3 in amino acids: CASSPGQGTEAFF. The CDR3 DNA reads TGTGCCAGCAGCCCCGGACAGGGCACTGAAGCTTTCTTT.

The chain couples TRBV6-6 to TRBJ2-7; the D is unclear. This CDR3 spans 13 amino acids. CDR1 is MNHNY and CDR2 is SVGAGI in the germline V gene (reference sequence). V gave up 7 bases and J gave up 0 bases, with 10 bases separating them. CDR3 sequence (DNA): TGTGCCAGCACCCCCCCCGGCTCCTACGAGCAGTACTTC. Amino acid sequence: CASTPPGSYEQYF.

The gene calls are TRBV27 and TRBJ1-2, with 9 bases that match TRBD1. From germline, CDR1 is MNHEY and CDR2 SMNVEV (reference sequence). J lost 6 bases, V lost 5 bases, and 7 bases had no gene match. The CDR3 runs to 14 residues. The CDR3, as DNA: TGTGCCAGCAGTCCCGGGGACAGGGTCGATGGCTACACCTTC. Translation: CASSPGDRVDGYTF.

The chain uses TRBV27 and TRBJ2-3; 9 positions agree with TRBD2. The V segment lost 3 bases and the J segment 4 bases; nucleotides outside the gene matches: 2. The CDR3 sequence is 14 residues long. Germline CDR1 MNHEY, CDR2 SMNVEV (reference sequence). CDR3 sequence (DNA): TGTGCCAGCAGTTTTTTAGCGGGAGCAGATACGCAGTATTTT. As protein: CASSFLAGADTQYF.

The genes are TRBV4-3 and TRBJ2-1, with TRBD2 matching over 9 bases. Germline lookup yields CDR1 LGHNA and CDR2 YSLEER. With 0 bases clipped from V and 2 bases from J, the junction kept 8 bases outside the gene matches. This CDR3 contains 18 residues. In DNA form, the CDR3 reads TGCGCCAGCAGCCAAGATCGGTTGGCTAGCGGGGCCTACAATGAGCAGTTCTTC. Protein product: CASSQDRLASGAYNEQFF.

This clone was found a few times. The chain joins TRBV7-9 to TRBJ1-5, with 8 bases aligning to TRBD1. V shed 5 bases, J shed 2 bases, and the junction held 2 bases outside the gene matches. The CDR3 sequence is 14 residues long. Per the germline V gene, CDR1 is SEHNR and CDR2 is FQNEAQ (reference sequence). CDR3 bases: TGTGCCAGCAGCCAGACAGGGGGCAATCAGCCCCAGCATTTT. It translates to CASSQTGGNQPQHF.

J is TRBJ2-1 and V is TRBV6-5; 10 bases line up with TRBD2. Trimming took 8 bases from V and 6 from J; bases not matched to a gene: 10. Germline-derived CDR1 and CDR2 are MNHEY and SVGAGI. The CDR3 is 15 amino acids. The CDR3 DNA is TGTGCCAGCGGAACCCGACTAGCGGGTCTCAATGAGCAGTTCTTC. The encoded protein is CASGTRLAGLNEQFF.

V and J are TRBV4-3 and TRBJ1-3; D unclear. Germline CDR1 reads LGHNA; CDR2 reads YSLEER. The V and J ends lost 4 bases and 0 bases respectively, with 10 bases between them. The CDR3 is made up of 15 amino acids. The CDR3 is CASSPGGSSGNTIYF. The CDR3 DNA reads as TGCGCCAGCAGCCCCGGCGGGAGCTCTGGAAACACCATATATTTT.

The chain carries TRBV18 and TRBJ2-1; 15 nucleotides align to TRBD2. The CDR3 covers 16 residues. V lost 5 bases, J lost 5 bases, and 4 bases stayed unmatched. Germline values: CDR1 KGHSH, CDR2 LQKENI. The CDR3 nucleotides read TGTGCCAGCTCAACGCGGACTAGCGGGAGGGACAATGAGCAGTTCTTC. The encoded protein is CASSTRTSGRDNEQFF.

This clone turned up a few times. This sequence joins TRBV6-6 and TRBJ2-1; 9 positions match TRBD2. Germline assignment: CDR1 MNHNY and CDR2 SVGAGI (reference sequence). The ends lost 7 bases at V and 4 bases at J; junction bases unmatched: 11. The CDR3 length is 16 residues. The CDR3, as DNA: TGTGCCAGCATAAACGGGGCGGGAGGGCGATACAATGAGCAGTTCTTC. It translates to CASINGAGGRYNEQFF.

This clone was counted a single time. Here the CDR3 reads CASSLTTGALNTEAFF. Written as DNA, the CDR3 is TGTGCCAGCAGCTTAACAACAGGGGCCCTGAACACTGAAGCTTTCTTT. The chain recombines TRBV7-6 with TRBJ1-1; 7 bases are shared with TRBD1. J gave up 0 bases and V 2 bases, and 6 bases lay outside the gene matches. Germline V gene sequence: CDR1 SGHVS, CDR2 FNYEAQ. This CDR3 is 16 amino acids long.

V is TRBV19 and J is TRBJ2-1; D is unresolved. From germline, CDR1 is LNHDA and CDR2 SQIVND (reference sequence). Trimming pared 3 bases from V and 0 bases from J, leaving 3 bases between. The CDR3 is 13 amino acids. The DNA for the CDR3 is TGTGCCAGTAGTATTATCTCCTACAATGAGCAGTTCTTC. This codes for CASSIISYNEQFF.

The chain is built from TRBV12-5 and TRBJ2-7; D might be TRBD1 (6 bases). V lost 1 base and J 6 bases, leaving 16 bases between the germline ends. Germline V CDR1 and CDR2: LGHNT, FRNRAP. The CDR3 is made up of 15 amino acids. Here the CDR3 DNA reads TGTGCTAGTGGTTTGGCCACAGGGTTGCATGGCGAGCAGTACTTC. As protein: CASGLATGLHGEQYF.

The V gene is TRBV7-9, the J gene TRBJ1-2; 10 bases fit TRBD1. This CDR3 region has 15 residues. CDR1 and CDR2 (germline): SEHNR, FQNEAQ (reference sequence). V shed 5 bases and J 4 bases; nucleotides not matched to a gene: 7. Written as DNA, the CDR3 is TGTGCCAGCAGCCAACTCGACAGGGGGCTCTATGGCTACACCTTC. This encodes CASSQLDRGLYGYTF. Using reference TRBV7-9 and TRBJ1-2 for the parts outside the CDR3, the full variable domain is DTGVSQNPRHKITKRGQNVTFRCDPISEHNRLYWYRQTLGQGPEFLTYFQNEAQLEKSRLLSDRFSAERPKGSFSTLEIQRTEQGDSAMYLCASSQLDRGLYGYTFGSGTRLTVV.